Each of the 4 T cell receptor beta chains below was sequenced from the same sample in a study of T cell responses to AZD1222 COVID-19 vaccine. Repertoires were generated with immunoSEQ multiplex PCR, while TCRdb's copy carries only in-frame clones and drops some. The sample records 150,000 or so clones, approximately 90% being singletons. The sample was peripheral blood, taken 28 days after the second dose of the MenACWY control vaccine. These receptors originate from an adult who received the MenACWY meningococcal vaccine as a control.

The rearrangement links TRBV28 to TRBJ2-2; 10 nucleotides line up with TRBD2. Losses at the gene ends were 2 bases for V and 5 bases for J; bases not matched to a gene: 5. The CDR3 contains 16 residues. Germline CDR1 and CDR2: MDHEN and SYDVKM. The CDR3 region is CASSLRASGSTGELFF. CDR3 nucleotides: TGTGCCAGCAGTTTACGTGCTAGCGGGAGTACCGGGGAGCTGTTTTTT.

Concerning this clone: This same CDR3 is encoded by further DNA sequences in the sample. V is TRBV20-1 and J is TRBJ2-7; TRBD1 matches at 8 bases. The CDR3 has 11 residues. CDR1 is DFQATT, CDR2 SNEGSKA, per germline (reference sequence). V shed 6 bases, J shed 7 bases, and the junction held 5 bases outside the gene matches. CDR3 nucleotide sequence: TGCAGTGCCCGGGACAGGTGGGAGCAGTACTTC. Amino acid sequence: CSARDRWEQYF.

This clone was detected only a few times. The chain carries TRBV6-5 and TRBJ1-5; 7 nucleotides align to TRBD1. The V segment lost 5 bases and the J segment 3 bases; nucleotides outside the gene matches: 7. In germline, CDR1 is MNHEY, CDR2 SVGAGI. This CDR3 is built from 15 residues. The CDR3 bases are TGTGCCAGCAGTAACAGACAGGGATACAATCAGCCCCAGCATTTT. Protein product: CASSNRQGYNQPQHF.

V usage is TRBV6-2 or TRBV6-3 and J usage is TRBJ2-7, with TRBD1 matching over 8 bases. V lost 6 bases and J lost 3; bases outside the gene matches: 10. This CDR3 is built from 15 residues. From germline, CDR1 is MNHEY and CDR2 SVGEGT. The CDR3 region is CASSPPQGQVYEQYF. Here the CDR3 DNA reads TGTGCCAGCAGCCCCCCCCAGGGACAGGTCTACGAGCAGTACTTC.